The rows below give T cell receptor beta chains drawn from one sample of a study of siplizumab effects on memory and regulatory T cells. Repertoires were generated with immunoSEQ multiplex PCR, while TCRdb's copy carries only in-frame clones and drops some. The sample lists 100,000 to 120,000 clones, approximately 94% occurring once. The sequenced material came from CD4+ T cells sorted from blood. These receptors all come from a human donor in good health. Each CDR3 is given with its conserved first and last residue. The D gene is left open where the match is weak. Clone size appears in some rows only: once, few, many, or a class for an expanded clone.

TGTGCCAGCAGCGTAAGGGCTAGCGGGGCAGATACGCAGTATTTT	CASSVRASGADTQYF	TRBD2	once	TRBV9	TRBJ2-3
TGTGCCAGCAGCCCGGGACAGTTTAACTATGGCTACACCTTC	CASSPGQFNYGYTF	TRBD1	NA	TRBV7-2	TRBJ1-2
TGTGCCAGCACTAGCGGGGGGACTAGCACAGATACGCAGTATTTT	CASTSGGTSTDTQYF	TRBD2	NA	TRBV6-6	TRBJ2-3
TGTGCCAGCAGCTTGAGGGGACAGACCTACGAGCAGTACTTC	CASSLRGQTYEQYF	TRBD1	NA	TRBV5-4	TRBJ2-7
TGCAGCGTCCTGAGGAGGGGCCAGGAGACCCAGTACTTC	CSVLRRGQETQYF	NA	NA	TRBV29-1	TRBJ2-5
TGTGCCAGCAGCTTGGGACAGGGCAAAAACACCGGGGAGCTGTTTTTT	CASSLGQGKNTGELFF	TRBD1	NA	TRBV5-4	TRBJ2-2
TGTGCCAGCAGCTTTAGTTTTCAAGGGGGGTCTGCGAGCGAGACCCAGTACTTC	CASSFSFQGGSASETQYF	NA	NA	TRBV11-2	TRBJ2-5
TGTGCCAGTACGCGGCAGGGCAATCAGCCCCAGCATTTT	CASTRQGNQPQHF	NA	few	TRBV19	TRBJ1-5
TGCAGTGCAATGTATGGTTACGAGCAGTACTTC	CSAMYGYEQYF	NA	NA	TRBV20-1	TRBJ2-7
TGTGCCAGCAGTTACCTCGGGGCAGCAGACACTGAAGCTTTCTTT	CASSYLGAADTEAFF	NA	NA	TRBV6-5	TRBJ1-1
TGTGCCACCAGCAGACAGTCCAGGGGATCGAGTTCACCCCTCCACTTT	CATSRQSRGSSSPLHF	NA	NA	TRBV15	TRBJ1-6
TGTGCCAGCAGCCCTGGTGGGACAACTAAAAACATTCAGTACTTC	CASSPGGTTKNIQYF	NA	NA	TRBV11-3	TRBJ2-4
TGTGCCAGCAGTTACGGCGGGTTTCAGGGTGGCTACACCTTC	CASSYGGFQGGYTF	NA	NA	TRBV6-5	TRBJ1-2
TGTGCCAGCAGCAATACCAGGGGGGTTGAGGGGCCAGATACGCAGTATTTT	CASSNTRGVEGPDTQYF	NA	NA	TRBV7-9	TRBJ2-3
TGTGCCAGCTCACCATCTATGAACACTGAAGCTTTCTTT	CASSPSMNTEAFF	NA	NA	TRBV18	TRBJ1-1
TGTGCCAGCAGCTTAGTGGCTAGCGGTGCGTACGAGCAGTACTTC	CASSLVASGAYEQYF	TRBD2	NA	TRBV11-3	TRBJ2-7
TGCAGCGTCCTAGTGGTGGGCAATCAGCCCCAGCATTTT	CSVLVVGNQPQHF	NA	NA	TRBV29-1	TRBJ1-5
TGTGCCAGCAGTTACACAAAGGTCCGTAATTCACCCCTCCACTTT	CASSYTKVRNSPLHF	NA	NA	TRBV6-5	TRBJ1-6
TGTGCCAGTAGTATCCAGAGGGGGGGACAGCCCCAGCATTTT	CASSIQRGGQPQHF	NA	NA	TRBV19	TRBJ1-5
TGTGCCAGCAGTACCCCGACCCTGAACACTGAAGCTTTCTTT	CASSTPTLNTEAFF	NA	few	TRBV11-2	TRBJ1-1
TGTGCCACCAGCACAGGGACTGGAAACACCATATATTTT	CATSTGTGNTIYF	NA	NA	TRBV15	TRBJ1-3
TGCGCCAGCAGCCATAAGACTGCCTACCAAGAGACCCAGTACTTC	CASSHKTAYQETQYF	NA	NA	TRBV4-1	TRBJ2-5
TGTGCCAGCAGTGAAGGGGGGGTCAGCCGGGAGCAGTTCTTC	CASSEGGVSREQFF	NA	once	TRBV6-1	TRBJ2-1
TGTGCCAGCAGCTTGGAAGGCGGTCTAGCGGGAGCCACAGATACGCAGTATTTT	CASSLEGGLAGATDTQYF	TRBD2	NA	TRBV5-6	TRBJ2-3
TGCGCCAGCAGCTCCGGGACTAGCGCAGAGACCCAGTACTTC	CASSSGTSAETQYF	TRBD2	NA	TRBV5-1	TRBJ2-5
TGTGCCAGCGACTGGACAGGGAACACTGAAGCTTTCTTT	CASDWTGNTEAFF	TRBD1	once	TRBV11-2	TRBJ1-1
TGCGCCAGCACAGCTAGCGGGGGGGCAGATACGCAGTATTTT	CASTASGGADTQYF	TRBD2	NA	TRBV6-5	TRBJ2-3
TGTGCCAGCAGGCCCACTTCCGGAGCTAACTATGGCTACACCTTC	CASRPTSGANYGYTF	NA	NA	TRBV11-3	TRBJ1-2
TGTGCCAGCAGCCAAATGACAGGAGCGAACACCGGGGAGCTGTTTTTT	CASSQMTGANTGELFF	NA	NA	TRBV14	TRBJ2-2
TGTGCCAGCGGCGGGACAGGTAACAACGAGCAGTACTTC	CASGGTGNNEQYF	TRBD1	once	TRBV6-6	TRBJ2-7
TGTGCCAGTAGTAAACCTCCGAGACCGGCAGCCTCAGTGAGCAATCAGCCCCAGCATTTT	CASSKPPRPAASVSNQPQHF	NA	NA	TRBV19	TRBJ1-5
TGTGCCAGCAGTTATAGGGGTCTAGCGGGAGCAGAGACCCAGTACTTC	CASSYRGLAGAETQYF	TRBD2	NA	TRBV6-5	TRBJ2-5
TGTGCCAGCTCACCAGCGGACGTTGGCGGGGAGCTGTTTTTT	CASSPADVGGELFF	NA	once	TRBV18	TRBJ2-2
TGTGCCAGCAGTAGTCTAGCGGGAGTTTCTGGGTCCTACAATGAGCAGTTCTTC	CASSSLAGVSGSYNEQFF	TRBD2	NA	TRBV27	TRBJ2-1
TGTGCCAGCAGTGAATCTAAGCGTTCGGGACCCGCATCCTACGAGCAGTACTTC	CASSESKRSGPASYEQYF	NA	once	TRBV2	TRBJ2-7
TGCGCCAGCAGCCGCCGCTCCCCAACTAGCGGGGTAGCTGATGAGCAGTTCTTC	CASSRRSPTSGVADEQFF	TRBD2	NA	TRBV4-1	TRBJ2-1
TGTGCCAGCTCACTGGACAGGGCGCTTCCTGGCTACACCTTC	CASSLDRALPGYTF	TRBD1	NA	TRBV18	TRBJ1-2
TGCGCCAGCAGCTCCACGGGACAGGGATCCTACAATGAGCAGTTCTTC	CASSSTGQGSYNEQFF	TRBD1	few	TRBV4-1	TRBJ2-1
TGTGCCTGGAGTGCCCTCACCCTGACTAGCGGAAGGGAGTACTTC	CAWSALTLTSGREYF	TRBD2	once	TRBV30	TRBJ2-5
TGTGCCAGCAGCTCCAGACAGGGGTCCAACTATGGCTACACCTTC	CASSSRQGSNYGYTF	TRBD1	NA	TRBV7-9	TRBJ1-2
TGTGCCTGGAGTGTGGGACAGAAAAACTATGGCTACACCTTC	CAWSVGQKNYGYTF	TRBD1	NA	TRBV30	TRBJ1-2
TGTGCCAGTAGTAAGACAGTTGCGGGGGCAGGTGAGCAGTTCTTC	CASSKTVAGAGEQFF	NA	NA	TRBV19	TRBJ2-1
TGTGCCAGTCAGCTAGCGGGCGGCGAGCAGTACTTC	CASQLAGGEQYF	TRBD2	NA	TRBV19	TRBJ2-7
TGTGCCAGCAGCTTAGCGAGCGGGAGGGATCAAGAGACCCAGTACTTC	CASSLASGRDQETQYF	TRBD2	NA	TRBV7-8	TRBJ2-5
TGTGCCAGCAGTTTATCGCAGCCCTACGAGCAGTACTTC	CASSLSQPYEQYF	NA	NA	TRBV27	TRBJ2-7
TGTGCCAGCAGTAGAACTAGCGGGAGGTGGAATGAGCAGTTCTTC	CASSRTSGRWNEQFF	TRBD2	NA	TRBV7-9	TRBJ2-1
TGCGCCAGCAGCCCAACGGGCGGACCTAGCAATCAGCCCCAGCATTTT	CASSPTGGPSNQPQHF	NA	NA	TRBV5-1	TRBJ1-5
TGTGCCAGCAGCTTAGGACTAGCGGGTGAGACCCAGTACTTC	CASSLGLAGETQYF	TRBD2	NA	TRBV11-2	TRBJ2-5
TGTGCCAGCAGTCCCACCTTCTACGAGCAGTACTTC	CASSPTFYEQYF	NA	NA	TRBV6-1	TRBJ2-7
TGTGCCACCAGCCACGTGGCAGGTTTTGATTCACCCCTCCACTTT	CATSHVAGFDSPLHF	NA	NA	TRBV15	TRBJ1-6
TGTGCCAGCAGTTTATGGGGGGGGAACACTGAAGCTTTCTTT	CASSLWGGNTEAFF	NA	once	TRBV27	TRBJ1-1